This entry lists 9 T cell receptor beta chains sequenced from one sample in a study of metastatic and nonmetastatic thyroid tumors. TCRdb re-called clones via MiXCR from the PCR reads. The data contain some 52,000 clones, roughly a sixth of them singletons. All patients were treatment-naive before thyroid surgery. The sample comprised blood. These receptors came from a female donor with papillary thyroid cancer or a benign thyroid nodule (not recorded which). Some clones in this sample may be carry-over from other donors' samples.

Regarding this clone: An end of the junction differs from the germline gene, which may be a read error. The rearrangement uses TRBV4-2 and TRBJ1-2, with 7 bases lining up with TRBD1. The CDR3 spans 14 residues. Germline lookup yields CDR1 LGHNA and CDR2 YNFKEQ. CDR3 bases: TGTGCCAGCAGCCAAGATTTGGCAGGGGGAAGCTACAACTTC. It specifies CASSQDLAGGSYNF.

Ten or more counts support this clone. The gene calls are TRBV25-1 and TRBJ2-1, with D unresolved. The V and J ends lost 4 bases and 4 bases respectively, with 8 bases between them. The CDR3 has 13 amino acids. Germline V CDR1 and CDR2: MGHDK, SYGVNS. CDR3: CASSGAGYNEQFF. Written as DNA, the CDR3 is TGTGCCAGCAGTGGGGCAGGATACAATGAGCAGTTCTTC. Looking up the rest from reference TRBV25-1 and TRBJ2-1 gives the full variable domain: EADIYQTPRYLVIGTGKKITLECSQTMGHDKMYWYQQDPGMELHLIHYSYGVNSTEKGDLSSESTVSRIRTEHFPLTLESARPSHTSQYLCASSGAGYNEQFFGPGTRLTVL.

This clone was observed many times. The V gene is TRBV6-1, the J gene TRBJ2-4; 7 bases line up with TRBD1. V shed 1 base, J shed 7 bases, and the junction held 7 bases outside the gene matches. Germline loops: CDR1 MNHNS, CDR2 SASEGT. This CDR3 is built from 15 residues. The CDR3 DNA reads as TGTGCCAGCAGTGAAGTTGAAGGGGGCTGGAACATTCAGTACTTC. Translation: CASSEVEGGWNIQYF.

By sample fraction, this clone is medium-sized. V usage is TRBV20-1 and J usage is TRBJ2-7; 9 bases line up with TRBD2. The CDR3 has 15 residues. With V trimmed by 1 base and J by 6 bases, 10 bases remained unmatched. Germline V gives CDR1 DFQATT, CDR2 SNEGSKA (reference sequence). The CDR3 region has the DNA TGCAGTGCTAGAGCACCGGGACTAGCATTGGCCGAGCAGTACTTC. Translation gives CSARAPGLALAEQYF.

The chain carries TRBV20-1 and TRBJ1-6; 8 bases are a match to TRBD1. With 1 base clipped from V and 10 bases from J, the junction kept 6 bases outside the gene matches. This CDR3 spans 14 amino acids. The germline CDR1 and CDR2 sequences are DFQATT and SNEGSKA (reference sequence). CDR3 sequence: CSARGPDRDSPLHF. The CDR3, as DNA: TGCAGTGCTAGAGGCCCGGACAGGGACTCACCCCTCCACTTT.

This clone showed up just a few times. The rearrangement uses TRBV6-2 or TRBV6-3 and TRBJ2-1, with D unclear. Trimming shortened V by 4 bases and J by 10 bases, and 8 bases separated the two germline ends. Germline V gene lookup returns CDR1 MNHEY and CDR2 SVGEGT. The CDR3 is 11 amino acids. CDR3 nucleotides: TGTGCCAGCAGTTCCATGGGCGAGCAGTTCTTC. Translation: CASSSMGEQFF.

In the case of this clone: The junction differs from germline at one of its ends, possibly a read error. The V gene is TRBV5-1, the J gene TRBJ2-7; D gene unclear. Germline-derived CDR1 and CDR2 are SGHRS and YFSETQ. CDR3 length: 16 residues. CDR3 protein: CASGLGSGRLLPERYF. CDR3 coding DNA: TGCGCCAGCGGCTTGGGGTCGGGTCGATTATTACCCGAGCGGTACTTC.

This clone was counted a single time. The rearrangement links TRBV7-3 to TRBJ1-1, with D perhaps TRBD1 (5 bases). Germline loops: CDR1 SGHTA, CDR2 FQGTGA. CDR3 size: 15 residues. The germline V and J ends were trimmed by 5 bases and 4 bases, with 17 bases remaining between them. In DNA form, the CDR3 reads TGTGCCAGCAGCACAGGAATGGGTGGTGGCACTGAAGCTTTCTTT. Translating gives CASSTGMGGGTEAFF.

This clone occurred many times. This chain uses TRBV30 with TRBJ1-4; D not resolved. Germline lookup yields CDR1 GTSNPN and CDR2 SVGIG (reference sequence). The V gene lost 3 bases and the J gene lost 8 bases, with 13 bases spanning the gap. CDR3 size: 13 residues. The CDR3 DNA reads as TGTGCCTGGAGCGCCGGACGTTCGGAAAAACTGTTTTTT. As protein: CAWSAGRSEKLFF.